Below, one TCR beta chain is given with its context. Its antigen is as yet unknown. This record comes from a study of T-cell memory formation after mild COVID-19. Study information: The two donors had largely donor-specific TCR clusters. Study-wide findings and caveats: What remained unconfirmed was the SARS-CoV-2 specificity of second-wave clones peaking on day 37.

TCRdb analysed the 5' RACE reads with MiXCR anew, one entry per CDR3 protein. The table has 250,000 to 300,000 distinct CDR3 sequences, about 17% seen once. V lost 4 bases and J lost 0, with 12 bases in between. Germline-derived CDR1 and CDR2 are SGHTA and FQGNSA. The CDR3 runs 15 residues. Material: PBMCs or a T cell subset sorted from them (not recorded which). V and J are TRBV7-2 and TRBJ1-2, with no clear D. The sequence was collected from a man between 18 and 29 years old who had mild COVID-19 (a few samples of this study predate the infection). Cell type and time point are not known. Here the CDR3 reads CASSSAPLANYGYTF. CDR3 sequence (DNA): TGTGCCAGCAGCTCGGCCCCGCTAGCTAACTATGGCTACACCTTC.